This T cell receptor beta chain was obtained from a study of cytomegalovirus exposure and HLA in healthy donors. Study outcomes and limitations: As a later analysis showed, a missense DCLRE1C variant was linked to trimming of TCR beta V- and J-genes. An observed cluster of highly shared sequence variants was recorded as a likely sequencing artifact. In a later analysis, parvovirus B19, influenza, CMV and Epstein-Barr virus appeared linked to several top co-occurrence clusters.

In regard to this clone: The antigen is unknown.

The primer mix had 60 Vbeta and 13 Jbeta primers. Method: immunoSEQ multiplex PCR; TCRdb's copy keeps in-frame clones and lacks some. The table includes some 150,000 clones, 79% detected once. Healthy donors of bone marrow made up the group. The sequencing input was PBMCs. The clonotype was recovered from a man in his forties in good health and CMV-seronegative.

CDR3: CAISVQGYGYTF. The CDR3 DNA reads TGTGCCATCAGTGTCCAGGGCTATGGCTACACCTTC. V gene TRBV10-3 combines with J gene TRBJ1-2, with a possible D match to TRBD1 (5 bases). CDR1 and CDR2 (germline): ENHRY, SYGVKD. The CDR3 contains 12 residues. Trimming removed 4 bases at V and 4 bases at J, with 7 bases between.